A single sample is the source of the 15 T cell receptor beta chains below, sequenced in a study of blood T cell repertoires in COVID-19. Repertoires were generated with immunoSEQ multiplex PCR, while TCRdb's copy carries only in-frame clones and drops some. Of 13,000 or so clones detected, 55% to 85% appear once; the ten largest clones hold around 10%. Sample: peripheral blood. The receptors here all came from a man in his 60s with COVID-19, enrolled during active disease.

The V gene is TRBV28, the J gene TRBJ1-5, with 9 bases that match TRBD1. V was clipped by 4 bases and J by 6 bases; unmatched bases: 7. CDR3 size: 15 residues. The germline V gene has CDR1 MDHEN and CDR2 SYDVKM. The chain's CDR3 is CASSWGQGGGQPQHF. CDR3 bases: TGTGCCAGCAGTTGGGGACAGGGAGGGGGTCAGCCCCAGCATTTT.

The rearrangement uses TRBV15 and TRBJ2-2; D is ambiguous. CDR3 length: 10 amino acids. The ends were cut back, 8 bases at V and 7 bases at J, with 5 bases in the middle. Germline CDR1 and CDR2: LNHNV and YYDKDF (reference sequence). The CDR3 is CATLYGELFF. In DNA form, the CDR3 reads TGTGCCACCCTGTACGGGGAGCTGTTTTTT. Variable domain in full (rest from reference TRBV15 and TRBJ2-2): DAMVIQNPRYQVTQFGKPVTLSCSQTLNHNVMYWYQQKSSQAPKLLFHYYDKDFNNEADTPDNFQSRRPNTSFCFLDIRSPGLGDTAMYLCATLYGELFFGEGSRLTVL.

The sample holds a few counts of this clone. CDR3 residues: CASSLGTGRETQYF. The CDR3 region has the DNA TGTGCCAGCAGCCTAGGGACAGGGAGGGAGACCCAGTACTTC. The V call is TRBV6-5, the J call TRBJ2-5, with 9 bases that match TRBD1. J was trimmed by 5 bases and V by 6 bases; bases with no gene match: 7. This CDR3 is built from 14 residues. CDR1 and CDR2 (germline): MNHEY, SVGAGI.

The chain uses TRBV28 and TRBJ2-7; possible D gene TRBD1, 5 bases. The CDR3 is 15 residues long. The germline CDR1 and CDR2 sequences are MDHEN and SYDVKM. V was shortened by 6 bases and J by 2 bases, with 17 bases between the two germline ends. The DNA of the CDR3 is TGTGCCAGCAGCCGAACTTTGGGGCCTACCTACGAGCAGTACTTC. Protein: CASSRTLGPTYEQYF.

This clone was recorded a few times. The chain has TRBV18 and TRBJ2-7; 9 bases agree with TRBD1. The junction had 7 bases not matched to a gene; V was cut back by 3 bases and J by 7 bases. CDR3 length: 14 amino acids. Per the germline V gene, CDR1 is KGHSH and CDR2 is LQKENI. CDR3 amino acids: CASSPRDRVVEQYF. CDR3 DNA: TGTGCCAGCTCACCCCGGGACAGGGTGGTTGAGCAGTACTTC.

This clone was counted a single time. The chain is built from TRBV28 and TRBJ1-6; 8 positions match TRBD1. After removal of 5 bases from V and 9 bases from J, the junction contained 6 bases not matched to a gene. There are 14 residues in the CDR3. Germline loops: CDR1 MDHEN, CDR2 SYDVKM. CDR3 region: CASSPGQGRSPLHF. DNA for the CDR3: TGTGCCAGCAGTCCCGGACAGGGTCGTTCACCCCTCCACTTT.

The rearrangement uses TRBV28 and TRBJ1-5, with 10 nucleotides matching TRBD1. With V trimmed by 5 bases and J by 1 base, 8 bases remained unmatched. CDR1 MDHEN and CDR2 SYDVKM come from the germline V gene. This CDR3 spans 17 amino acids. The CDR3 DNA sequence: TGTGCCAGCAGTAGGGACAGGGGCTTAAAAAGCAATCAGCCCCAGCATTTT. Protein: CASSRDRGLKSNQPQHF.

This chain connects TRBV29-1 to TRBJ2-7; 10 positions match TRBD1. CDR3 size: 15 residues. Germline lookup yields CDR1 SQVTM and CDR2 ANQGSEA. V trimming: 7 bases; J trimming: 6 bases; junction bases outside the gene matches: 15. The CDR3 here is CSATTDRGPEGEQYF. The CDR3, as DNA: TGCAGCGCTACAACCGACAGGGGGCCAGAGGGCGAGCAGTACTTC.

The J gene is TRBJ2-1, the V gene TRBV25-1, with TRBD2 identical over 10 bases. The CDR3 runs 16 residues. The ends lost 3 bases at V and 3 bases at J; junction bases unmatched: 5. The germline CDR1 and CDR2 sequences are MGHDK and SYGVNS. This CDR3 is CASSDSGRIFYNEQFF. The CDR3 DNA is TGTGCCAGCAGTGATAGCGGGAGGATATTCTACAATGAGCAGTTCTTC. Drawing the rest from reference TRBV25-1 and TRBJ2-1, the complete variable domain is EADIYQTPRYLVIGTGKKITLECSQTMGHDKMYWYQQDPGMELHLIHYSYGVNSTEKGDLSSESTVSRIRTEHFPLTLESARPSHTSQYLCASSDSGRIFYNEQFFGPGTRLTVL.

In its sample, this clone was seen once. This chain joins TRBV6-5 and TRBJ2-5; D not certain. The CDR3 length is 13 residues. Deletions cut 4 bases from V and 1 base from J, with 7 bases between. Germline-derived CDR1 and CDR2 are MNHEY and SVGAGI. CDR3 DNA sequence: TGTGCCAGCAGTTCCCCCCTCCAAGAGACCCAGTACTTC. This codes for CASSSPLQETQYF.

The chain employs TRBV30 and TRBJ1-2, with 10 positions matching TRBD1. The length of the CDR3 is 14 residues. CDR1 is GTSNPN, CDR2 SVGIG, per germline (reference sequence). V lost 4 bases, J lost 2 bases, and 4 bases stayed unmatched. CDR3 sequence reads: CAWNSGQGNYGYTF. CDR3 nucleotides: TGTGCCTGGAATTCGGGACAGGGGAACTATGGCTACACCTTC.

This chain connects TRBV19 to TRBJ2-7, with 7 nucleotides matching TRBD1. The CDR3 runs to 14 residues. The trim removed 6 bases at V and 4 bases at J, leaving 9 bases unmatched. Germline-derived CDR1 and CDR2 are LNHDA and SQIVND (reference sequence). CDR3 amino acids: CASSPLDRPYEQYV. The CDR3, as DNA: TGTGCCAGTAGCCCACTGGACAGGCCGTACGAGCAGTACGTC.

This clone was seen more than once but under ten times. The V call is TRBV2, the J call TRBJ2-1; 11 nucleotides match TRBD2. After removal of 6 bases from V and 3 bases from J, the junction contained 4 bases not matched to a gene. The germline V gene encodes CDR1 SNHLY and CDR2 FYNNEI. The CDR3 covers 15 residues. This CDR3 reads CASRSLAGVYNEQFF. CDR3 DNA: TGTGCCAGCAGATCACTAGCGGGAGTCTACAATGAGCAGTTCTTC.

This chain connects TRBV11-2 to TRBJ2-7, with 7 bases matching TRBD2. Trimming at V came to 5 bases and at J to 9 bases, leaving 10 bases not matched to a gene. Germline V gene data show CDR1 as SGHAT and CDR2 as FQNNGV. The CDR3 runs to 13 residues. The CDR3 here is CASSLTPSGGQYV. CDR3 in DNA: TGTGCCAGCAGCCTAACCCCCTCGGGAGGGCAGTACGTC.

The chain carries TRBV27 and TRBJ2-3, with 9 bases identical to TRBD2. V trimming: 5 bases; J trimming: 7 bases; junction bases outside the gene matches: 7. CDR1 and CDR2 from the germline V gene are MNHEY and SMNVEV (reference sequence). The CDR3 totals 14 residues. The CDR3 here is CASSVMRGGNTQYF. DNA for the CDR3: TGTGCCAGCAGTGTAATGCGGGGGGGCAATACGCAGTATTTT.